Listed here are 32 T cell receptor beta chains from one sample, sequenced in a study of blood T cell repertoires in COVID-19. The protocol was immunoSEQ multiplex PCR, while the TCRdb copy is restricted to in-frame clones and leaves out a portion. The sample records 250,000 to 350,000 clones, around 87% being singletons. The sequencing sample was made of peripheral blood. The receptors derive from a woman aged 25 to 45 who had recovered from COVID-19.

J is TRBJ1-1 and V is TRBV7-3; D is uncertain. The germline V gene encodes CDR1 SGHTA and CDR2 FQGTGA. Between the trimmed V and J ends, which lost 4 bases and 2 bases, there was a span of 8 bases. The CDR3 length is 13 residues. The CDR3 coding sequence is TGTGCCAGCAGCTATAACAGAAACACTGAAGCTTTCTTT. This codes for CASSYNRNTEAFF.

The chain is built from TRBV13 and TRBJ2-6, with 8 bases aligning to TRBD1. There are 18 residues in the CDR3. The germline V gene has CDR1 PRHDT and CDR2 FYEKMQ (reference sequence). V was clipped by 2 bases and J by 1 base; unmatched bases: 7. In DNA form, the CDR3 reads TGTGCCAGCAGCTTAATTGGTGACAGGGGATCTGGGGCCAACGTCCTGACTTTC. It translates to CASSLIGDRGSGANVLTF.

In its sample, this clone was seen a few times. V usage is TRBV3-1 (or the pseudogene TRBV3-2) and J usage is TRBJ1-1; tentatively, D is TRBD1 (6 bases). Trimming stripped 4 bases from V and 0 bases from J, with 12 bases between. This CDR3 contains 15 residues. The germline gives CDR1 LGHDT, CDR2 YNNKEL (reference sequence). The CDR3 reads CASSLSDSLNTEAFF. As DNA, the CDR3 is TGTGCCAGCAGCCTTTCGGACAGTTTGAACACTGAAGCTTTCTTT.

The table lists this clone with a few counts. The identical CDR3 is also encoded by other nucleotide sequences in the sample. The chain carries TRBV7-9 and TRBJ1-1, with a tentative D call TRBD1 (6 bases). Looked up from germline, CDR1 is SEHNR and CDR2 is FQNEAQ (reference sequence). V shed 5 bases and J shed 4 bases, with 8 bases lying between them. The CDR3 contains 12 residues. In nucleotides, the CDR3 is TGTGCCAGCAGCCCGGACAGCACTGAAGCTTTCTTT. This translates into CASSPDSTEAFF.

CDR3 coding DNA: TGCGCCAGCAGCATAACTAGCGGAAGAGATACGCAGTATTTT. Translated, it gives CASSITSGRDTQYF. The J gene is TRBJ2-3, the V gene TRBV5-1; 8 bases match TRBD2. Germline trimming cut 4 bases from V and 5 bases from J; bases unmatched to any gene: 6. The CDR3 totals 14 residues. In germline, CDR1 is SGHRS, CDR2 YFSETQ.

The rearrangement joins TRBV7-9 to TRBJ2-5; 8 positions agree with TRBD1. J lost 4 bases, V lost 5 bases, and 3 bases had no gene match. Germline-derived CDR1 and CDR2 are SEHNR and FQNEAQ (reference sequence). The CDR3 loop spans 13 amino acids. In DNA form, the CDR3 reads TGTGCCAGCAGCCACGGACAGGGAGAGACCCAGTACTTC. Translating it yields CASSHGQGETQYF.

CDR3 amino acids: CASSAVAGAGNYEQYF. The CDR3 region has the DNA TGTGCCAGCAGCGCGGTGGCGGGGGCAGGGAACTACGAGCAGTACTTC. This chain uses TRBV3-1 (or the pseudogene TRBV3-2) with TRBJ2-7; maybe TRBD2 (7 bases). From germline, CDR1 is LGHDT and CDR2 YNNKEL (reference sequence). V was clipped by 5 bases and J by 3 bases, with 20 bases between them. The CDR3 loop spans 16 amino acids.

This clone has just a few counts. The rearrangement joins TRBV5-1 to TRBJ2-1; 9 nucleotides match TRBD2. Unmatched junction bases numbered 3, after V lost 3 bases and J lost 5 bases. Per the germline V gene, CDR1 is SGHRS and CDR2 is YFSETQ. The CDR3 runs to 14 residues. The CDR3 reads CASSSAGGNNEQFF. Written as DNA, the CDR3 is TGCGCCAGCAGCTCTGCGGGAGGGAACAATGAGCAGTTCTTC.

The chain recombines TRBV27 with TRBJ2-7, with D perhaps matching TRBD2 (6 bases). Germline CDR1 and CDR2: MNHEY and SMNVEV (reference sequence). CDR3 length: 14 residues. V lost 6 bases and J lost 4, with 16 bases in between. The CDR3 DNA sequence: TGTGCCAGCAGAGGGACTTCCTCCCGTTACGAGCAGTACTTC. It translates to CASRGTSSRYEQYF.

This CDR3 is CASSGGQGHEQYF. CDR3 nucleotide sequence: TGTGCCAGCAGCGGGGGACAGGGCCACGAGCAGTACTTC. The rearrangement uses TRBV5-4 and TRBJ2-7; 9 bases agree with TRBD1. Germline V lookup: CDR1 SGHNT, CDR2 YYREEE (reference sequence). The CDR3 covers 13 residues. V was pared by 4 bases and J by 5 bases, with 4 bases of the junction left unmatched.

The chain has TRBV27 and TRBJ1-1; 11 bases are a match to TRBD1. J was trimmed by 5 bases and V by 4 bases; bases with no gene match: 6. From germline, CDR1 is MNHEY and CDR2 SMNVEV (reference sequence). This CDR3 is built from 15 residues. This chain's CDR3 is CASSWGQGGRTEAFF. CDR3 DNA sequence: TGTGCCAGCAGTTGGGGACAGGGGGGAAGGACTGAAGCTTTCTTT.

This clone has a single count. The chain combines TRBV6-6 with TRBJ2-1; 8 bases align to TRBD2. This CDR3 has 16 amino acids. CDR1 is MNHNY, CDR2 SVGAGI, per germline (reference sequence). The V gene end was trimmed by 2 bases and the J gene end by 4 bases; junction bases not matched to a gene: 7. CDR3 DNA sequence: TGTGCCAGCAGTTACGTCCCGCGGGGGGCTTACAATGAGCAGTTCTTC. As protein: CASSYVPRGAYNEQFF.

This chain uses TRBV4-2 with TRBJ2-7; 8 bases fit TRBD2. Germline V gene data show CDR1 as LGHNA and CDR2 as YNFKEQ. This CDR3 spans 15 amino acids. V shed 0 bases and J 2 bases; nucleotides not matched to a gene: 3. The CDR3 here is CASSQEGRGAYEQYF. The DNA of the CDR3 is TGTGCCAGCAGCCAAGAAGGGCGGGGGGCCTACGAGCAGTACTTC.

CDR3 amino acids: CASSPAGNEQYF. Here the CDR3 DNA reads TGTGCCAGCAGCCCGGCAGGGAACGAGCAGTACTTC. The gene calls are TRBV7-2 and TRBJ2-7, with D possibly being TRBD1 (5 bases). Per the germline V gene, CDR1 is SGHTA and CDR2 is FQGNSA. CDR3 length: 12 residues. V was trimmed by 5 bases and J by 5 bases, leaving 10 bases between them. The full variable domain, in which reference TRBV7-2 and TRBJ2-7 provide the parts outside the CDR3, is GAGVSQSPSNKVTEKGKDVELRCDPISGHTALYWYRQSLGQGLEFLIYFQGNSAPDKSGLPSDRFSAERTGGSVSTLTIQRTQQEDSAVYLCASSPAGNEQYFGPGTRLTVT.

This clone showed up just once. The CDR3 here is CASRRTGLDYEQYF. CDR3 sequence (DNA): TGTGCCAGCAGGAGGACAGGTCTCGACTACGAGCAGTACTTC. This chain links TRBV7-2 with TRBJ2-7, with TRBD1 identical over 7 bases. This CDR3 has 14 amino acids. J lost 3 bases, V lost 6 bases, and 8 bases had no gene match. Per germline, CDR1 SGHTA and CDR2 FQGNSA.

The rearrangement joins TRBV29-1 to TRBJ1-4; D is ambiguous. Germline V gives CDR1 SQVTM, CDR2 ANQGSEA. This CDR3 has 13 residues. V lost 6 bases, J lost 3 bases, and 11 bases lay in between. The CDR3 reads CSVSGAANEKLFF. CDR3 nucleotide sequence: TGCAGCGTGTCTGGTGCGGCTAATGAAAAACTGTTTTTT.

The chain combines TRBV5-4 with TRBJ2-1, with TRBD2 identical over 7 bases. Losses at the gene ends were 1 base for V and 7 bases for J; bases not matched to a gene: 8. Germline V CDR1 and CDR2: SGHNT, YYREEE (reference sequence). CDR3 length equals 15 residues. The CDR3, as DNA: TGTGCCAGCAGCTTGCTATCGGGAGGAAGGAATGAGCAGTTCTTC. This codes for CASSLLSGGRNEQFF. Complete variable domain (other parts from reference TRBV5-4 and TRBJ2-1): ETGVTQSPTHLIKTRGQQVTLRCSSQSGHNTVSWYQQALGQGPQFIFQYYREEENGRGNFPPRFSGLQFPNYSSELNVNALELDDSALYLCASSLLSGGRNEQFFGPGTRLTVL.

The chain joins TRBV5-1 to TRBJ2-2, with a tentative D call TRBD1 (6 bases). This CDR3 is built from 15 residues. Trimming stripped 5 bases from V and 0 bases from J, with 11 bases between. Germline-derived CDR1 and CDR2 are SGHRS and YFSETQ. The CDR3 DNA reads TGCGCCAGCAGTCAACGACAGGCGAACACCGGGGAGCTGTTTTTT. It codes for CASSQRQANTGELFF.

The chain combines TRBV6-6 with TRBJ2-2; TRBD2 aligns across 11 bases. J gave up 3 bases and V 6 bases, and 12 bases lay outside the gene matches. Germline V gene data show CDR1 as MNHNY and CDR2 as SVGAGI (reference sequence). CDR3 length: 18 residues. This CDR3 reads CASSRGGLAGGDTGELFF. CDR3 DNA: TGTGCCAGCAGCCGAGGGGGCCTAGCGGGAGGTGACACCGGGGAGCTGTTTTTT.

J is TRBJ2-7 and V is TRBV5-1; 9 bases line up with TRBD1. CDR1 and CDR2 from the germline V gene are SGHRS and YFSETQ. V shed 4 bases, J shed 5 bases, and the junction held 10 bases outside the gene matches. This CDR3 region has 15 residues. CDR3 sequence: CASSVDRGSVNEQYF. CDR3 nucleotide sequence: TGCGCCAGCAGCGTAGACAGGGGGTCGGTAAACGAGCAGTACTTC.

V and J are TRBV6-6 and TRBJ2-7, with D tentatively TRBD2 (6 bases). Germline CDR1 and CDR2: MNHNY and SVGAGI (reference sequence). Trimming removed 4 bases at V and 5 bases at J, with 18 bases between. The CDR3 is made up of 15 amino acids. The CDR3 DNA is TGTGCCAGCAGTTCGGGACTCCATACCCCCCACGAGCAGTACTTC. Its protein product is CASSSGLHTPHEQYF.

CDR3 region: CASSSGVLLEQYF. The CDR3 DNA reads TGCGCCAGCAGCTCCGGGGTGCTACTCGAGCAGTACTTC. The chain has TRBV5-1 and TRBJ2-7; possible D gene TRBD2, 5 bases. The V end was cut by 3 bases, the J end by 6 bases, with 13 bases between. CDR1 and CDR2 from the germline V gene are SGHRS and YFSETQ. The CDR3 totals 13 residues.

This rearrangement joins TRBV4-1 to TRBJ2-3; 13 nucleotides align to TRBD2. Germline CDR1 reads MGHRA; CDR2 reads YSYEKL. Unmatched junction bases numbered 6, after V lost 4 bases and J lost 5 bases. This CDR3 spans 16 amino acids. The CDR3, as DNA: TGCGCCAGCAGCCTGGGACTAGCGGGGTTGGGAGATACGCAGTATTTT. Amino acid sequence: CASSLGLAGLGDTQYF.

The J gene is TRBJ1-5, the V gene TRBV30; no firm D call. The ends were cut back, 0 bases at V and 0 bases at J, with 9 bases in the middle. The germline V gene encodes CDR1 GTSNPN and CDR2 SVGIG (reference sequence). This CDR3 has 15 residues. The CDR3 sequence: CAWSVEGTSNQPQHF. Written as DNA, the CDR3 is TGTGCCTGGAGTGTAGAGGGCACTAGCAATCAGCCCCAGCATTTT.

This chain uses TRBV7-2 with TRBJ1-5; D is perhaps TRBD1 (5 bases). The CDR3 runs to 16 residues. Per germline, CDR1 SGHTA and CDR2 FQGNSA. V gave up 5 bases and J gave up 1 base, with 15 bases separating them. Here the CDR3 DNA reads TGTGCCAGCAGCGTAGGGGCAGGGTTAAGCAATCAGCCCCAGCATTTT. This gives the protein CASSVGAGLSNQPQHF. Variable domain in full (rest from reference TRBV7-2 and TRBJ1-5): GAGVSQSPSNKVTEKGKDVELRCDPISGHTALYWYRQSLGQGLEFLIYFQGNSAPDKSGLPSDRFSAERTGGSVSTLTIQRTQQEDSAVYLCASSVGAGLSNQPQHFGDGTRLSIL.

The CDR3 coding sequence is TGTGCCACCAGTGTTGGAGGGCCGGGCACTGAAGCTTTCTTT. Its translation: CATSVGGPGTEAFF. This rearrangement joins TRBV24-1 to TRBJ1-1; D gene unclear. This CDR3 spans 14 amino acids. The germline V and J ends were trimmed by 5 bases and 4 bases, with 13 bases remaining between them. CDR1 and CDR2 (germline): KGHDR, SFDVKD.

This chain connects TRBV12-3 or TRBV12-4 to TRBJ2-7, with D hard to call. V was cut by 5 bases and J by 1 base, with 9 bases left in between. The CDR3 totals 13 residues. The CDR3 bases are TGTGCCAGCAGTGCAGATCCTTCCTACGAGCAGTACTTC. It is translated as CASSADPSYEQYF.

The CDR3 region has the DNA TGTGCCAGCAGGTATCAGGGTTCCTACGAGCAGTACTTC. Amino acid sequence: CASRYQGSYEQYF. The chain links TRBV27 to TRBJ2-7, with a weak D call TRBD1 (5 bases). Germline CDR1 MNHEY, CDR2 SMNVEV (reference sequence). V gave up 6 bases and J gave up 1 base, with 10 bases separating them. This CDR3 spans 13 amino acids.

The chain joins TRBV11-2 to TRBJ2-1; 10 bases map to TRBD1. Germline V gene lookup returns CDR1 SGHAT and CDR2 FQNNGV. This CDR3 has 15 amino acids. Trimming took 5 bases from V and 4 from J; bases not matched to a gene: 5. The CDR3 DNA reads TGTGCCAGCAGCGTCCGACAGGGGGCTTACAATGAGCAGTTCTTC. Amino acids: CASSVRQGAYNEQFF.

The chain joins TRBV6-5 to TRBJ2-7; 10 bases are shared with TRBD2. The V gene's germline CDR1 is MNHEY and CDR2 SVGAGI. The CDR3 length is 14 residues. Unmatched junction bases numbered 8, after V lost 8 bases and J lost 4 bases. DNA for the CDR3: TGTGCCAGCGTCGCTAGCGGGAGTGATTACGAGCAGTACTTC. Translation: CASVASGSDYEQYF.

The chain is built from TRBV2 and TRBJ1-5; TRBD1 is a possible D gene (5 bases). With 5 bases removed from V and 0 bases from J, the gap between germline ends came to 11 bases. The CDR3 consists of 15 residues. The germline gives CDR1 SNHLY, CDR2 FYNNEI. CDR3: CASSYGRDSNQPQHF. As DNA, the CDR3 is TGTGCCAGCAGTTATGGCAGGGATAGCAATCAGCCCCAGCATTTT.

This clone was found a few times. The chain employs TRBV5-4 and TRBJ2-5; D possibly corresponds to TRBD1 (7 bases). V was cut by 1 base and J by 4 bases, with 11 bases left in between. Per germline, CDR1 SGHNT and CDR2 YYREEE (reference sequence). This CDR3 has 14 amino acids. The CDR3 DNA follows: TGTGCCAGCAGCTTGAGGCAGGGGGGAGAGACCCAGTACTTC. Its translation: CASSLRQGGETQYF. Full variable domain (remainder filled in from reference TRBV5-4 and TRBJ2-5): ETGVTQSPTHLIKTRGQQVTLRCSSQSGHNTVSWYQQALGQGPQFIFQYYREEENGRGNFPPRFSGLQFPNYSSELNVNALELDDSALYLCASSLRQGGETQYFGPGTRLLVL.